The 14 T cell receptor beta chains below were found in one sample sequenced in a study of control samples from healthy donors and cancer patients. Libraries were prepared by immunoSEQ multiplex PCR; TCRdb keeps only in-frame clonotypes and omits some of them. The sample lists tens of thousands of clones, roughly 80% occurring once. The sequenced sample consisted of PBMCs. These receptor sequences come from a man aged 55 to 70 with colorectal cancer.

This chain uses TRBV19 with TRBJ1-4; TRBD1 matches at 7 bases. After removal of 3 bases from V and 7 bases from J, the junction contained 8 bases not matched to a gene. From germline, CDR1 is LNHDA and CDR2 SQIVND (reference sequence). The CDR3 covers 15 residues. The DNA of the CDR3 is TGTGCCAGTAGTATCGGAAGGGGGCTAGGTGAAAAACTGTTTTTT. It specifies CASSIGRGLGEKLFF. Variable domain in full (rest from reference TRBV19 and TRBJ1-4): DGGITQSPKYLFRKEGQNVTLSCEQNLNHDAMYWYRQDPGQGLRLIYYSQIVNDFQKGDIAEGYSVSREKKESFPLTVTSAQKNPTAFYLCASSIGRGLGEKLFFGSGTQLSVL.

This chain uses TRBV10-1 with TRBJ1-1; D is undetermined. Germline V gene data show CDR1 as WNHNN and CDR2 as SYGVQD (reference sequence). Deletions cut 4 bases from V and 4 bases from J, with 10 bases between. This CDR3 region has 13 residues. The CDR3 DNA follows: TGCGCCAGCAGTGTCACCTCAGGCACTGAAGCTTTCTTT. Residues: CASSVTSGTEAFF.

The table lists this clone with a count of one. The chain couples TRBV5-4 to TRBJ2-3, with D perhaps given as TRBD1 or TRBD2 (6 bases each). The CDR3 consists of 17 residues. The V gene lost 3 bases and the J gene lost 4 bases, with 21 bases spanning the gap. Germline CDR1 and CDR2: SGHNT and YYREEE (reference sequence). The CDR3 DNA is TGTGCCAGCAGCTCGGACTCTCTGGGGGGCCTGTCAGATACGCAGTATTTT. This codes for CASSSDSLGGLSDTQYF.

The chain carries TRBV6-5 and TRBJ1-2, with D possibly being TRBD1 (6 bases). The CDR3 has 13 residues. In germline, CDR1 is MNHEY, CDR2 SVGAGI. The germline V and J ends were trimmed by 0 bases and 5 bases, with 7 bases remaining between them. Here the CDR3 reads CASSYSTGYGYTF. The CDR3 DNA reads TGTGCCAGCAGTTACTCCACAGGGTATGGCTACACCTTC.

This clone was counted only a few times. This rearrangement joins TRBV30 to TRBJ1-2, with D possibly TRBD1 on 5 matching bases. The germline gives CDR1 GTSNPN, CDR2 SVGIG (reference sequence). The V end was cut by 3 bases, the J end by 2 bases, with 10 bases between. This CDR3 contains 13 residues. CDR3 loop: CAWRRGTNYGYTF. CDR3 nucleotides: TGTGCCTGGAGGAGGGGCACCAACTATGGCTACACCTTC.

The chain has TRBV4-1 and TRBJ1-1; D is unclear. This CDR3 region has 14 residues. Per the germline V gene, CDR1 is MGHRA and CDR2 is YSYEKL. Trimming stripped 4 bases from V and 2 bases from J, with 11 bases between. The CDR3 nucleotides read TGCGCCAGCAGCCTGAGGACGGGAAACACTGAAGCTTTCTTT. Protein product: CASSLRTGNTEAFF.

The rearrangement joins TRBV9 to TRBJ1-3; no clear D gene. The V end lost 0 bases, the J end lost 0 bases, and 7 bases lay between the germline ends. This CDR3 spans 15 amino acids. Germline V CDR1 and CDR2: SGDLS, YYNGEE. The CDR3 region has the DNA TGTGCCAGCAGCGTAGCGGGTTACTCTGGAAACACCATATATTTT. Translated, it gives CASSVAGYSGNTIYF.

V and J are TRBV27 and TRBJ1-5; D unresolved. The V and J ends lost 2 bases and 7 bases respectively, with 9 bases between them. Germline-derived CDR1 and CDR2 are MNHEY and SMNVEV (reference sequence). CDR3 length: 13 amino acids. This CDR3 is CASSLRFGQPQHF. The CDR3 DNA reads TGTGCCAGCAGTTTAAGGTTTGGGCAGCCCCAGCATTTT.

V usage is TRBV19 and J usage is TRBJ1-2; no reliable D call. The CDR3 covers 14 residues. Germline values: CDR1 LNHDA, CDR2 SQIVND (reference sequence). Trimming pared 8 bases from V and 1 base from J, leaving 14 bases between. CDR3 DNA sequence: TGTGCCAGTTGTCGCAGGACGGATAACTATGGCTACACCTTC. It codes for CASCRRTDNYGYTF.

The rearrangement links TRBV6-2 or TRBV6-3 to TRBJ1-6; D gene unclear. Trimming left V 2 bases short and J 9 bases short, with 14 bases between. CDR1 is MNHEY, CDR2 SVGEGT, per germline. This CDR3 region has 15 residues. CDR3 sequence reads: CASSYPTGMGSPLHF. CDR3 in DNA: TGTGCCAGCAGTTACCCGACGGGTATGGGTTCACCCCTCCACTTT.

The chain recombines TRBV27 with TRBJ2-2; 7 bases line up with TRBD1. V was clipped by 5 bases and J by 1 base; unmatched bases: 4. Germline lookup yields CDR1 MNHEY and CDR2 SMNVEV (reference sequence). CDR3 length: 15 residues. The DNA of the CDR3 is TGTGCCAGCAGTCTTGGGACAGTGAACACCGGGGAGCTGTTTTTT. It codes for CASSLGTVNTGELFF.

The rearrangement uses TRBV2 and TRBJ2-3; weak D call: TRBD1 (5 bases). The CDR3 totals 12 residues. V dropped 10 bases and J dropped 6 bases, with 14 bases sitting between them. Germline CDR1 is SNHLY and CDR2 is FYNNEI. The CDR3 DNA follows: TGTGCCACCAAGGGGCAGGGTGATACGCAGTATTTT. It is translated as CATKGQGDTQYF.

This clone has just a few counts. This rearrangement joins TRBV9 to TRBJ1-5; 8 bases are shared with TRBD1. The CDR3 is 15 residues long. Trimming took 0 bases from V and 4 from J; bases not matched to a gene: 3. In germline, CDR1 is SGDLS, CDR2 YYNGEE. The chain's CDR3 is CASSVGTGRNQPQHF. Here the CDR3 DNA reads TGTGCCAGCAGCGTAGGGACAGGGCGGAATCAGCCCCAGCATTTT.

V is TRBV11-2 and J is TRBJ2-5, with TRBD2 as a possible D gene (7 bases). V gave up 6 bases and J gave up 2 bases, with 22 bases separating them. Germline CDR1 reads SGHAT; CDR2 reads FQNNGV. The CDR3 has 17 amino acids. CDR3 nucleotide sequence: TGTGCCAGCAGTACCCCGGGTTTGGCGGGGGCACAAGAGACCCAGTACTTC. Translation gives CASSTPGLAGAQETQYF.